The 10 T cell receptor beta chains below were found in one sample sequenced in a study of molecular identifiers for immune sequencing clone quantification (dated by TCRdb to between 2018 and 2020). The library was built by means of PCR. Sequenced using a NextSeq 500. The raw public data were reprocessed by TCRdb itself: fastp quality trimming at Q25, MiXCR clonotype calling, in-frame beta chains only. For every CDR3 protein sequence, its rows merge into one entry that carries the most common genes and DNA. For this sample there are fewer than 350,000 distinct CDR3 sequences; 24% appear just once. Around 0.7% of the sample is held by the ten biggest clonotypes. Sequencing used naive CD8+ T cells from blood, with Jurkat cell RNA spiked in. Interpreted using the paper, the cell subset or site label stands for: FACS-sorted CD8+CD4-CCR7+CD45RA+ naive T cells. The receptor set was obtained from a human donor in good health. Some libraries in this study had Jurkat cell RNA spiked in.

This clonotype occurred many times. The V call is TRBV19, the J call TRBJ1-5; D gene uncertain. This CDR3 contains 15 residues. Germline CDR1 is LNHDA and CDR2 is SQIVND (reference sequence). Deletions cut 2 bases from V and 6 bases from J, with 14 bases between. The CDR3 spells CASSIFSGFGQPQHF. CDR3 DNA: TGTGCCAGTAGTATATTTTCCGGGTTCGGTCAGCCCCAGCATTTT.

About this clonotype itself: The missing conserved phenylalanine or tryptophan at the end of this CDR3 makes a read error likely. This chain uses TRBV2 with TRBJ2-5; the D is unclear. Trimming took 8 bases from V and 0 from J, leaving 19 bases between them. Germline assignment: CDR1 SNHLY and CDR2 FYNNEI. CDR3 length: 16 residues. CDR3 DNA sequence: TGTGCCAGCCATCCCCAGCTTCTACCCAACCAAGAGACCCAGTACTAC. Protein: CASHPQLLPNQETQYY.

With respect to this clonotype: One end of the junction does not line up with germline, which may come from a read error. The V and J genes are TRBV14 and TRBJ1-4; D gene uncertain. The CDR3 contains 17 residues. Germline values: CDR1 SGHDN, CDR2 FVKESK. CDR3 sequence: CASSQGSSRTARERLFF. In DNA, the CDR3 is TGTGCCAGCAGCCAAGGTTCGTCCCGGACGGCCCGAGAAAGACTGTTTTTT. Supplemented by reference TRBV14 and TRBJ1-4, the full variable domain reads EAGVTQFPSHSVIEKGQTVTLRCDPISGHDNLYWYRRVMGKEIKFLLHFVKESKQDESGMPNNRFLAERTGGTYSTLKVQPAELEDSGVYFCASSQGSSRTARERLFFGSGTQLSVL.

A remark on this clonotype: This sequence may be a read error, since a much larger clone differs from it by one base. CDR3 sequence reads: CASSLGSANEQSF. In nucleotides, the CDR3 is TGTGCCAGCAGCTTAGGTTCAGCTAATGAGCAGTCCTTC. This chain uses TRBV7-2 with TRBJ2-1, with no clear D. Germline CDR1 is SGHTA and CDR2 is FQGNSA. This CDR3 is built from 13 residues.

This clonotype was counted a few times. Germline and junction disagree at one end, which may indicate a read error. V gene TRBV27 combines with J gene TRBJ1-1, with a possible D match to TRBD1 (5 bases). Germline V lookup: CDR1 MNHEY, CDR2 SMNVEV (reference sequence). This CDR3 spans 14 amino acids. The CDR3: CAISPTEGGQKAFF. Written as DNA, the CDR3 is TGTGCCATCAGTCCCACAGAAGGCGGACAAAAAGCTTTCTTT.

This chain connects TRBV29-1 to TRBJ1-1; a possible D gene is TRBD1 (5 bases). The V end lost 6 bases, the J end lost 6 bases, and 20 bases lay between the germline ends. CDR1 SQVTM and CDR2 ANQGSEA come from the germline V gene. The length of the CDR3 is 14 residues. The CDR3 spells CSVGWEQGGAEAFF. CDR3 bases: TGCAGCGTCGGTTGGGAGCAGGGTGGGGCTGAAGCTTTCTTT.

The CDR3 loop is CASSAMTSYEQYF. The CDR3 DNA sequence: TGTGCCAGCAGCGCGATGACCTCCTACGAGCAGTACTTC. This rearrangement joins TRBV7-7 to TRBJ2-7; D gene unclear. Germline-derived CDR1 and CDR2 are SSHAT and FNYEAQ (reference sequence). This CDR3 has 13 residues. V was trimmed by 5 bases and J by 0 bases, leaving 8 bases between them.

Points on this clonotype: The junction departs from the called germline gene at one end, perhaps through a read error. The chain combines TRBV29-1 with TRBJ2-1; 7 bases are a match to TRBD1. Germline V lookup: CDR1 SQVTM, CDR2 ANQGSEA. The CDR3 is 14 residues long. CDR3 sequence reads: CSVDGTAAYDEQFF. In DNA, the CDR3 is TGCAGCGTTGATGGGACAGCCGCCTACGATGAGCAGTTCTTC.

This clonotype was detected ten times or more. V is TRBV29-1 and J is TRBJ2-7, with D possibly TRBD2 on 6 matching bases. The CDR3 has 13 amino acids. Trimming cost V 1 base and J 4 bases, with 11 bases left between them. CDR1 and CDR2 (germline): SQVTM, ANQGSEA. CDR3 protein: CSVEGGEGYEQYF. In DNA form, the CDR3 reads TGCAGCGTTGAAGGCGGGGAAGGGTACGAGCAGTACTTC.

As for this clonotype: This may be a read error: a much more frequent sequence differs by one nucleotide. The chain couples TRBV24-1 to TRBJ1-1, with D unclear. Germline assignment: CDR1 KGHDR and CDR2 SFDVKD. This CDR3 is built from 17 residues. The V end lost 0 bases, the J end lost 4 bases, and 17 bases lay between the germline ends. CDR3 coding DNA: TGTGCCACCAGTGATTTGCAGAGGGTGAATCGTGGCACTGAAGCTTTCTTT. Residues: CATSDLQRVNRGTEAFF.